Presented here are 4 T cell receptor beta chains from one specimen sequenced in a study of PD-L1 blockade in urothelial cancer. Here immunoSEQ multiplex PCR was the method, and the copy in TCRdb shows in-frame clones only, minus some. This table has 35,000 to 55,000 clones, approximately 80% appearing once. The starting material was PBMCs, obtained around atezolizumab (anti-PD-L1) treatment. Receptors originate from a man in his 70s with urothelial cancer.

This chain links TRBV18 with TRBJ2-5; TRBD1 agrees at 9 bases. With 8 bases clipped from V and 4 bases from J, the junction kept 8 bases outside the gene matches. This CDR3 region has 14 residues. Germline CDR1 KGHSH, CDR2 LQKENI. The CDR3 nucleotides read TGTGCCAGCCTTAACAGGGGGCTGGGAGAGACCCAGTACTTC. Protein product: CASLNRGLGETQYF.

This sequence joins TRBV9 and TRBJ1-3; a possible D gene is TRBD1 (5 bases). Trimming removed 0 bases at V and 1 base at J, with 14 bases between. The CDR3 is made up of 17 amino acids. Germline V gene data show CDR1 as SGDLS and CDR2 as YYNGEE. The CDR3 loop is CASSVGGPQGSGNTIYF. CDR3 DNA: TGTGCCAGCAGCGTAGGGGGTCCCCAGGGATCTGGAAACACCATATATTTT.

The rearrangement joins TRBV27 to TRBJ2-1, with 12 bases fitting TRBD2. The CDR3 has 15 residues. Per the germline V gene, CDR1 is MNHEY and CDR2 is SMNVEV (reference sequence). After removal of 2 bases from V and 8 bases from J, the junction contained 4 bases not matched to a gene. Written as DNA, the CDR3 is TGTGCCAGCAGTTTACTAGCGGGAGGGCCAGATGAGCAGTTCTTC. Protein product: CASSLLAGGPDEQFF.

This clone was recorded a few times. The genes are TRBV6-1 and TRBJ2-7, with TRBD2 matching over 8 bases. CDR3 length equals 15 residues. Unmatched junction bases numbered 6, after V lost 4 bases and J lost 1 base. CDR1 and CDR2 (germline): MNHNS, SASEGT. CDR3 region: CASSGGGSTSYEQYF. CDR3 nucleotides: TGTGCCAGCAGTGGCGGGGGGAGCACATCCTACGAGCAGTACTTC.